This entry is about one TCR beta chain. The source of the sample is a study of blood T cell repertoires in COVID-19. This table comes from immunoSEQ multiplex PCR, and its TCRdb copy is limited to in-frame clones, with some not included. The sample shows some 73,000 clones, approximately 86% of them seen only once. V shed 4 bases, J shed 7 bases, and the junction held 9 bases outside the gene matches. There are 14 residues in the CDR3. Germline-derived CDR1 and CDR2 are SGHNT and YYREEE (reference sequence). The clonotype originates from an elderly man with COVID-19, enrolled during active disease. The sample was peripheral blood. The V call is TRBV5-4, the J call TRBJ2-7; 9 nucleotides match TRBD1. The CDR3 DNA sequence: TGTGCCAGCAGCCAGAGGACAGGGGTTCGGGAGCAGTACTTC. This encodes CASSQRTGVREQYF.